The 2 T cell receptor beta chains below all came from one sample that was sequenced in a study of post-analysis software for immune sequencing data. The library was made from cDNA and included unique molecular identifiers. MiXCR, run by TCRdb on the PCR reads, gives a single entry per CDR3 protein. Found here are roughly 540,000 distinct CDR3 sequences, roughly 34% of them singletons; the top ten hold 4.5% to 7.5%. Overall study findings and caveats: TRBV segments more frequent in patients than in controls numbered roughly 5 and included TRBV5-6, TRBV5-1 and TRBV20-1.

Which antigens these TCRs recognize remains unknown. Sequencing input: blood. These receptors were taken from a girl between 2 and 17 years old with multiple sclerosis.

This clonotype was recorded only once. The chain joins TRBV21-1 to TRBJ2-3. TRBV21-1 is marked as a pseudogene. This CDR3 spans 15 amino acids. CDR3 loop: CARTFNLSRTDTQYF. CDR3 DNA: TGTGCCAGAACGTTCAATTTATCTCGCACAGATACGCAGTATTTT.

This clonotype has a count of ten or more. The chain couples TRBV4-2 to TRBJ1-2, with D possibly matching TRBD1 (5 bases). The CDR3 is made up of 17 amino acids. Germline V gives CDR1 LGHNA, CDR2 YNFKEQ. Between the trimmed V and J ends, which lost 3 bases and 4 bases, there was a span of 21 bases. CDR3 sequence reads: CASSQAIRVSGGYGYTF. CDR3 nucleotides: TGTGCCAGCAGCCAGGCAATCCGGGTCTCTGGGGGCTATGGCTACACCTTC.